This entry lists 25 T cell receptor beta chains sequenced from one sample in a study of T cells after yellow fever vaccination. TCRdb independently ran MiXCR on the 5' RACE reads; one entry per CDR3 protein. The sample holds more than 65,000 distinct CDR3 sequences, 13% seen once. The sequencing used CD8+ T cells not binding an NS4B(214-222) dextramer, sorted from PBMCs, collected more than 20 days after the first yellow fever vaccination. Every receptor here comes from a man between 18 and 29 years old who received the YFV17D yellow fever vaccine.

The chain links TRBV20-1 to TRBJ2-7; D not resolved. V was trimmed by 4 bases and J by 0 bases, leaving 10 bases between them. The germline V gene encodes CDR1 DFQATT and CDR2 SNEGSKA (reference sequence). This CDR3 has 13 amino acids. The DNA for the CDR3 is TGCAGTGCTAACCAGGCAAGCTCCTACGAGCAGTACTTC. Translation gives CSANQASSYEQYF.

This clonotype was counted between two and nine times. CDR3 loop: CASSSIAVDEQFF. The CDR3 region has the DNA TGTGCCAGCAGTTCCATTGCAGTGGATGAGCAGTTCTTC. The chain is built from TRBV12-3 or TRBV12-4 and TRBJ2-1; D gene uncertain. CDR3 length equals 13 residues. The V end lost 4 bases, the J end lost 8 bases, and 12 bases lay between the germline ends.

This clonotype was picked up a small number of times. The chain uses TRBV7-9 and TRBJ2-1, with D perhaps being TRBD1 or TRBD2 (5 bases each). V was cut by 5 bases and J by 8 bases, with 19 bases left in between. The V gene's germline CDR1 is SEHNR and CDR2 FQNEAQ (reference sequence). The CDR3 loop spans 15 amino acids. The CDR3 DNA sequence: TGTGCCAGCAGCCCTCACGCCGGGACCTTTGATGAGCAGTTCTTC. It yields the protein CASSPHAGTFDEQFF.

This clonotype was seen a handful of times. The V call is TRBV9, the J call TRBJ2-3; 7 bases are shared with TRBD2. V dropped 0 bases and J dropped 1; count of bases not matched to a gene: 2. Germline V gene data show CDR1 as SGDLS and CDR2 as YYNGEE. This CDR3 is built from 15 residues. This CDR3 reads CASSVGEGRTDTQYF. CDR3 nucleotide sequence: TGTGCCAGCAGCGTAGGGGAGGGGCGCACAGATACGCAGTATTTT.

Only a few counts were recorded for this clonotype. DNA of the CDR3: TGTGCCAGCAGCCAAGAAGGCTACGAGCAGTACTTC. As protein: CASSQEGYEQYF. The chain joins TRBV4-2 to TRBJ2-7; no definite D call. The CDR3 extends over 12 amino acids. V dropped 0 bases and J dropped 3 bases, with 3 bases sitting between them. Germline loops: CDR1 LGHNA, CDR2 YNFKEQ.

This clonotype was recorded at least ten times. J is TRBJ2-7 and V is TRBV5-6; 8 bases agree with TRBD1. Germline lookup yields CDR1 SGHDT and CDR2 YYEEEE. With V trimmed by 0 bases and J by 4 bases, 3 bases remained unmatched. This CDR3 is built from 14 residues. CDR3 residues: CASSLGQGAYEQYF. CDR3 DNA: TGTGCCAGCAGCTTGGGCCAGGGGGCGTACGAGCAGTACTTC.

The chain is built from TRBV12-3 or TRBV12-4 and TRBJ2-1; unclear D gene. This CDR3 has 14 amino acids. Trimming left V 0 bases short and J 3 bases short, with 6 bases between. CDR3 region: CASSLAGIYNEQFF. CDR3 bases: TGTGCCAGCAGTTTAGCGGGGATCTACAATGAGCAGTTCTTC.

As concerns this clonotype: A much larger clone is a single base away; this may be a read error. The gene calls are TRBV24-1 and TRBJ2-5, with D unresolved. From germline, CDR1 is KGHDR and CDR2 SFDVKD. The CDR3 spans 13 residues. Deletions cut 3 bases from V and 5 bases from J, with 9 bases between. In nucleotides, the CDR3 is TGTGCCACCAGTGATGTAGGTGACGAGACCCAGTACTTC. It encodes CATSDVGDETQYF.

This clonotype came up a few times. The chain combines TRBV12-3 or TRBV12-4 with TRBJ2-1; D may be TRBD2 (7 bases). CDR3 size: 15 residues. V was trimmed by 1 base and J by 6 bases, leaving 13 bases between them. Here the CDR3 DNA reads TGTGCCAGCAGTTTAGACGGGGGGCCGATCAATGAGCAGTTCTTC. It encodes CASSLDGGPINEQFF.

This clonotype occurred a few times. The CDR3 DNA follows: TGTGCCAGCAGTTTAGGTCTGAGCCAGCCCCAGCATTTT. Amino acids: CASSLGLSQPQHF. This sequence joins TRBV12-3 or TRBV12-4 and TRBJ1-5, with no clear D. The CDR3 is 13 residues long. The V end lost 1 base, the J end lost 7 bases, and 8 bases lay between the germline ends.

The J gene is TRBJ2-3, the V gene TRBV6-2 or TRBV6-3, with D perhaps TRBD2 (6 bases). The CDR3 runs to 18 residues. Trimming stripped 1 base from V and 0 bases from J, with 17 bases between. Germline V gene lookup returns CDR1 MNHEY and CDR2 SVGEGT. The CDR3 protein is CASSYFGGDLLSTDTQYF. The CDR3 nucleotides are TGTGCCAGCAGTTACTTTGGCGGGGACCTTCTTAGCACAGATACGCAGTATTTT.

The table lists this clonotype with a few counts. The V call is TRBV11-2, the J call TRBJ1-2, with TRBD1 matching 7 bases. The CDR3 runs 16 residues. V lost 1 base and J lost 4; bases outside the gene matches: 9. Per the germline V gene, CDR1 is SGHAT and CDR2 is FQNNGV. The CDR3 sequence is CASSLVQGEISYGYTF. Here the CDR3 DNA reads TGTGCCAGCAGCTTAGTGCAGGGGGAAATCTCCTATGGCTACACCTTC. Full variable domain (outside the CDR3, taken from reference TRBV11-2 and TRBJ1-2): EAGVAQSPRYKIIEKRQSVAFWCNPISGHATLYWYQQILGQGPKLLIQFQNNGVVDDSQLPKDRFSAERLKGVDSTLKIQPAKLEDSAVYLCASSLVQGEISYGYTFGSGTRLTVV.

This clonotype appeared a few times. The chain employs TRBV24-1 and TRBJ2-5, with TRBD2 identical over 11 bases. Germline CDR1 reads KGHDR; CDR2 reads SFDVKD. The CDR3 is 16 residues long. With 3 bases clipped from V and 5 bases from J, the junction kept 7 bases outside the gene matches. This CDR3 is CATSDIRLAGRETQYF. DNA for the CDR3: TGTGCCACCAGTGATATTCGACTAGCGGGGAGGGAGACCCAGTACTTC.

This sequence joins TRBV7-2 and TRBJ1-5; D is uncertain. CDR1 is SGHTA and CDR2 is FQGNSA in the germline V gene. The CDR3 is made up of 13 amino acids. The V end was cut by 5 bases, the J end by 0 bases, with 5 bases between. The CDR3 region has the DNA TGTGCCAGCAGCCCGACTAGCAATCAGCCCCAGCATTTT. Protein product: CASSPTSNQPQHF.

V usage is TRBV5-6 and J usage is TRBJ1-6; D possibly corresponds to TRBD1 (5 bases). Looked up from germline, CDR1 is SGHDT and CDR2 is YYEEEE. Trimming pared 2 bases from V and 3 bases from J, leaving 9 bases between. The CDR3 contains 15 residues. CDR3: CASSFGALYNSPLHF. The CDR3 bases are TGTGCCAGCAGCTTCGGGGCCCTCTATAATTCACCCCTCCACTTT. Based on the CDR3 plus reference TRBV5-6 and TRBJ1-6, the full variable domain is DAGVTQSPTHLIKTRGQQVTLRCSPKSGHDTVSWYQQALGQGPQFIFQYYEEEERQRGNFPDRFSGHQFPNYSSELNVNALLLGDSALYLCASSFGALYNSPLHFGNGTRLTVT.

This clonotype was recorded a few times. V is TRBV24-1 and J is TRBJ2-1, with D perhaps given as TRBD1 or TRBD2 (6 bases each). The CDR3 is 12 residues long. Trimming shortened V by 5 bases and J by 9 bases, and 10 bases separated the two germline ends. In germline, CDR1 is KGHDR, CDR2 SFDVKD. The CDR3 spells CATSGGAIEQFF. The CDR3 nucleotides are TGTGCCACCAGTGGGGGGGCGATTGAGCAGTTCTTC.

This clonotype was observed many times. V usage is TRBV9 and J usage is TRBJ1-6; 8 nucleotides line up with TRBD1. From germline, CDR1 is SGDLS and CDR2 YYNGEE. This CDR3 is 13 amino acids long. Unmatched junction bases numbered 2, after V lost 4 bases and J lost 8 bases. The CDR3 spells CASSHRGDSPLHF. In DNA, the CDR3 is TGTGCCAGCAGCCACAGGGGGGATTCACCCCTCCACTTT.

The chain combines TRBV7-9 with TRBJ2-5, with D possibly matching TRBD2 (6 bases). Between the trimmed V and J ends, which lost 6 bases and 6 bases, there was a span of 14 bases. This CDR3 contains 13 residues. Germline V lookup: CDR1 SEHNR, CDR2 FQNEAQ (reference sequence). The chain's CDR3 is CASSLPREQTQYF. Written as DNA, the CDR3 is TGTGCCAGCAGTTTACCCCGGGAGCAGACCCAGTACTTC.

The chain carries TRBV4-1 and TRBJ2-1, with D possibly being TRBD1 (6 bases). V was clipped by 2 bases and J by 5 bases, with 13 bases between them. This CDR3 is built from 15 residues. The germline gives CDR1 MGHRA, CDR2 YSYEKL. The CDR3 DNA follows: TGCGCCAGCAGCCAAAGGACAGTCTCTAACAATGAGCAGTTCTTC. Amino acid sequence: CASSQRTVSNNEQFF.

In its sample, this clonotype was seen many times. The gene calls are TRBV4-2 and TRBJ2-6; 8 nucleotides line up with TRBD2. V dropped 0 bases and J dropped 4; count of bases not matched to a gene: 2. Germline V gene sequence: CDR1 LGHNA, CDR2 YNFKEQ. The CDR3 contains 16 residues. CDR3 amino acids: CASSQEAGVGANVLTF. The CDR3 DNA reads as TGTGCCAGCAGCCAAGAAGCGGGGGTCGGGGCCAACGTCCTGACTTTC.

This chain's CDR3 is CASSGQGLPVQFF. The CDR3, as DNA: TGTGCCAGCAGCGGCCAGGGACTACCGGTGCAGTTCTTC. The chain recombines TRBV7-2 with TRBJ2-1, with TRBD2 identical over 7 bases. Germline CDR1 SGHTA, CDR2 FQGNSA. The CDR3 spans 13 residues. Germline trimming cut 5 bases from V and 12 bases from J; bases unmatched to any gene: 10.

The chain joins TRBV7-9 to TRBJ2-2; 8 nucleotides align to TRBD1. Germline V gives CDR1 SEHNR, CDR2 FQNEAQ (reference sequence). With 4 bases clipped from V and 5 bases from J, the junction kept 9 bases outside the gene matches. This CDR3 is 16 amino acids long. CDR3 nucleotide sequence: TGTGCCAGCAGCTCCTCCGGGACAGGACCAACCGGGGAGCTGTTTTTT. Its translation: CASSSSGTGPTGELFF.

The genes are TRBV12-3 or TRBV12-4 and TRBJ2-1; maybe TRBD2 (7 bases). V lost 6 bases, J lost 7 bases, and 22 bases lay in between. The CDR3 length is 16 residues. In nucleotides, the CDR3 is TGTGCCAGCAGCCCCCTGGAGGGGGGGGCCGAAAATGAGCAGTTCTTC. It encodes CASSPLEGGAENEQFF.

This clonotype has only a few counts. CDR3 region: CASSLSGPGPQGTQYF. As DNA, the CDR3 is TGTGCCAGCAGCTTAAGTGGCCCAGGGCCCCAAGGGACGCAGTATTTT. The rearrangement joins TRBV13 to TRBJ2-3; D is perhaps TRBD1 (5 bases). V gave up 2 bases and J gave up 9 bases, with 21 bases separating them. Germline-derived CDR1 and CDR2 are PRHDT and FYEKMQ (reference sequence). The CDR3 runs to 16 residues.

This clonotype was counted only a few times. V usage is TRBV6-5 and J usage is TRBJ2-3; 13 nucleotides align to TRBD2. V dropped 2 bases and J dropped 8; count of bases not matched to a gene: 16. Germline values: CDR1 MNHEY, CDR2 SVGAGI. This CDR3 comprises 19 residues. CDR3 in amino acids: CASSYRQATSGGAYFTQYF. DNA of the CDR3: TGTGCCAGCAGTTACAGGCAGGCCACTAGCGGGGGGGCTTATTTTACGCAGTATTTT.